The 19 T cell receptor beta chains given below trace back to one sample, sequenced in a study of T cells after yellow fever vaccination. From the 5' RACE reads, TCRdb called clonotypes with MiXCR, one entry per CDR3 protein. The sample lists about 160,000 distinct CDR3 sequences; 5.5% to 7.5% were seen once. The sample was CD4+ T cells sorted from PBMCs, taken around 5 days after the first yellow fever vaccination. These receptors came from a man between 18 and 29 years old who received the YFV17D yellow fever vaccine.

This clonotype was observed at least ten times. This chain joins TRBV18 and TRBJ2-5; the D is unclear. Germline V gene sequence: CDR1 KGHSH, CDR2 LQKENI. The V end was cut by 2 bases, the J end by 5 bases, with 9 bases between. The length of the CDR3 is 13 residues. The CDR3 region has the DNA TGTGCCAGCTCACCAAGCCAGGTTGAGACCCAGTACTTC. Protein product: CASSPSQVETQYF.

The chain couples TRBV28 to TRBJ1-4, with D possibly TRBD1 on 6 matching bases. The germline CDR1 and CDR2 sequences are MDHEN and SYDVKM. V lost 5 bases and J lost 6, with 16 bases in between. The CDR3 totals 15 residues. CDR3 in DNA: TGTGCCAGCAGTCCGCAGGGGCATGTTGATGAAAAACTGTTTTTT. Amino acid sequence: CASSPQGHVDEKLFF.

This clonotype was picked up a small number of times. The rearrangement uses TRBV20-1 and TRBJ2-1; the match to TRBD2 covers 10 bases. This CDR3 comprises 15 residues. The germline V gene encodes CDR1 DFQATT and CDR2 SNEGSKA (reference sequence). Trimming took 0 bases from V and 8 from J; bases not matched to a gene: 7. CDR3 protein: CSARDQRGGPHEQFF. The CDR3 region has the DNA TGCAGTGCTAGAGACCAGCGGGGGGGCCCCCATGAGCAGTTCTTC.

This clonotype was seen at least ten times. This chain uses TRBV4-3 with TRBJ2-3; a weak D match, TRBD2 (6 bases). Trimming removed 0 bases at V and 4 bases at J, with 14 bases between. The CDR3 contains 16 residues. In germline, CDR1 is LGHNA, CDR2 YSLEER. The CDR3 bases are TGCGCCAGCAGCCAAGAGTACGAGCGGGTGCCAGATACGCAGTATTTT. Translated: CASSQEYERVPDTQYF.

This clonotype was observed many times. The rearrangement joins TRBV4-1 to TRBJ1-5; D gene unclear. The ends were cut back, 0 bases at V and 11 bases at J, with 20 bases in the middle. From germline, CDR1 is MGHRA and CDR2 YSYEKL. The CDR3 contains 16 residues. The CDR3 here is CASSQEGGISIMAQHF. CDR3 nucleotides: TGCGCCAGCAGCCAAGAGGGAGGGATCTCAATCATGGCCCAGCATTTT.

This clonotype was detected ten times or more. The CDR3 here is CASSFVTGIGEKLFF. The DNA of the CDR3 is TGTGCCAGCAGTTTTGTCACGGGGATCGGGGAAAAACTGTTTTTT. This chain connects TRBV27 to TRBJ1-4; no firm D call. V was trimmed by 3 bases and J by 8 bases, leaving 16 bases between them. Germline CDR1 reads MNHEY; CDR2 reads SMNVEV (reference sequence). The CDR3 has 15 residues.

V usage is TRBV20-1 and J usage is TRBJ2-1; 15 positions agree with TRBD2. The CDR3 covers 15 residues. V trimming: 6 bases; J trimming: 9 bases; junction bases outside the gene matches: 9. Germline V CDR1 and CDR2: DFQATT, SNEGSKA (reference sequence). CDR3 sequence reads: CSAGLAGGRQGEQFF. CDR3 in DNA: TGCAGTGCCGGACTAGCGGGGGGGCGTCAGGGTGAGCAGTTCTTC.

In its sample, this clonotype was seen many times. The DNA of the CDR3 is TGTGCCAGCAGTCCCCTAGCGGGGGGGTTGGGTGAGCAGTTCTTC. Protein product: CASSPLAGGLGEQFF. The chain employs TRBV6-5 and TRBJ2-1; 12 positions agree with TRBD2. The CDR3 has 15 residues. Per germline, CDR1 MNHEY and CDR2 SVGAGI. Trimming removed 5 bases from V and 9 bases from J; junction bases left unmatched: 8.

This clonotype was detected many times. This chain uses TRBV5-1 with TRBJ2-7; D is unresolved. In germline, CDR1 is SGHRS, CDR2 YFSETQ. Deletions cut 2 bases from V and 0 bases from J, with 9 bases between. The CDR3 extends over 14 amino acids. The CDR3 nucleotides are TGCGCCAGCAGCTTTGCCAGGCCCTCCTACGAGCAGTACGTC. Amino acids: CASSFARPSYEQYV.

The table lists this clonotype with many counts. V usage is TRBV4-3 and J usage is TRBJ1-1, with 10 bases lining up with TRBD1. This CDR3 has 17 residues. Germline CDR1 is LGHNA and CDR2 is YSLEER. V shed 6 bases and J 0 bases; nucleotides not matched to a gene: 10. The CDR3 DNA sequence: TGCGCCAGCAGTCCCTTGGGGGGACAGGGGCTGAACACTGAAGCTTTCTTT. It encodes CASSPLGGQGLNTEAFF.

Many counts were recorded for this clonotype. V usage is TRBV6-5 and J usage is TRBJ2-3; no clear D gene. The CDR3 runs 15 residues. V lost 2 bases to trimming and J lost 2 bases, with 11 bases between them. CDR1 and CDR2 from the germline V gene are MNHEY and SVGAGI. The chain's CDR3 is CASSYSQVNTDTQYF. The CDR3 nucleotides are TGTGCCAGCAGTTACAGTCAGGTCAACACAGATACGCAGTATTTT.

The chain links TRBV5-4 to TRBJ2-3; 9 nucleotides line up with TRBD2. Germline trimming cut 6 bases from V and 0 bases from J; bases unmatched to any gene: 11. Per the germline V gene, CDR1 is SGHNT and CDR2 is YYREEE (reference sequence). CDR3 length: 17 amino acids. CDR3 sequence: CASNLGPAGGSTDTQYF. CDR3 nucleotide sequence: TGTGCCAGCAACCTAGGGCCAGCGGGGGGTAGCACAGATACGCAGTATTTT.

In its sample, this clonotype was seen many times. The rearrangement joins TRBV5-1 to TRBJ2-7; TRBD2 might be the D (6 bases). The CDR3 is 13 amino acids. V was clipped by 0 bases and J by 7 bases, with 11 bases between them. Germline-derived CDR1 and CDR2 are SGHRS and YFSETQ. This CDR3 is CASSLERGREQYV. The CDR3 DNA sequence: TGCGCCAGCAGCTTGGAGCGAGGGAGGGAGCAGTACGTC.

This clonotype was recorded at least ten times. The chain links TRBV3-1 to TRBJ2-3, with TRBD1 as a possible D gene (6 bases). The ends were cut back, 1 base at V and 8 bases at J, with 13 bases in the middle. Germline loops: CDR1 LGHDT, CDR2 YNNKEL (reference sequence). This CDR3 region has 14 residues. The CDR3 DNA is TGTGCCAGCAGCCAAGTAAGCAGGGGTGGTACGCAGTATTTT. It specifies CASSQVSRGGTQYF.

The V and J genes are TRBV4-3 and TRBJ1-2; D call uncertain. The germline V gene encodes CDR1 LGHNA and CDR2 YSLEER. Trimming removed 4 bases from V and 8 bases from J, with 20 bases in between. This CDR3 region has 15 residues. CDR3 sequence: CASSPHDRRLEGYTF. DNA of the CDR3: TGCGCCAGCAGCCCCCACGACCGCCGCTTGGAAGGCTACACCTTC.

There are a few counts of this clonotype. The chain links TRBV5-1 to TRBJ1-2; 8 nucleotides align to TRBD1. V lost 0 bases to trimming and J lost 7 bases; unmatched junction nucleotides: 5. Per germline, CDR1 SGHRS and CDR2 YFSETQ. The CDR3 covers 14 residues. This CDR3 reads CASSLGTGLSGYTF. The DNA for the CDR3 is TGCGCCAGCAGCTTGGGGACAGGGTTATCTGGCTACACCTTC.

This clonotype was found a few times. This chain uses TRBV5-4 with TRBJ2-7; 9 bases fit TRBD1. The CDR3 is made up of 15 amino acids. The germline V gene has CDR1 SGHNT and CDR2 YYREEE (reference sequence). Trimming at V came to 4 bases and at J to 6 bases, leaving 11 bases not matched to a gene. The CDR3 spells CASSRPGTGGFEQYF. The CDR3 nucleotides are TGTGCCAGCAGCCGGCCGGGAACAGGGGGCTTCGAGCAGTACTTC.

This clonotype was found many times. The chain recombines TRBV20-1 with TRBJ2-3; 11 bases fit TRBD1. CDR3 size: 14 residues. V was clipped by 5 bases and J by 3 bases; unmatched bases: 4. The V gene's germline CDR1 is DFQATT and CDR2 SNEGSKA (reference sequence). The CDR3 spells CSAPGTGGTDTQYF. CDR3 coding DNA: TGCAGTGCTCCCGGGACAGGGGGGACAGATACGCAGTATTTT.

In this sample, this clonotype turned up many times. In DNA, the CDR3 is TGTGCCAGCAGCTTCAGGGGGCCGGCCACTAATGAAAAACTGTTTTTT. This encodes CASSFRGPATNEKLFF. V is TRBV11-2 and J is TRBJ1-4, with TRBD1 identical over 8 bases. The CDR3 has 16 amino acids. V shed 3 bases and J 2 bases; nucleotides not matched to a gene: 5. Germline assignment: CDR1 SGHAT and CDR2 FQNNGV.